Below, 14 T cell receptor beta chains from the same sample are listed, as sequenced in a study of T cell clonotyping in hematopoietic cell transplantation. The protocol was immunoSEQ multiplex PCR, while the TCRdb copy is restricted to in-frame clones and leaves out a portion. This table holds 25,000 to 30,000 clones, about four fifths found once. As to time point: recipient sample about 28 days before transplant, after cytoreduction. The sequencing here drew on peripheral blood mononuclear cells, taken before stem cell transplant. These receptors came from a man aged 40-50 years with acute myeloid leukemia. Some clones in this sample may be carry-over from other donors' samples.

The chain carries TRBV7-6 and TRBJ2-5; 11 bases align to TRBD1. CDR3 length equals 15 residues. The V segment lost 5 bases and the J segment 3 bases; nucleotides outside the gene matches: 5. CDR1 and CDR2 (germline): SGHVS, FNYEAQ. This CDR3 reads CASSGRDRGKETQYF. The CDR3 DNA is TGTGCCAGCAGCGGCCGGGACAGGGGGAAAGAGACCCAGTACTTC.

This chain's CDR3 is CATNDREGQPQHF. CDR3 in DNA: TGTGCCACTAACGACAGGGAAGGACAGCCCCAGCATTTT. V and J are TRBV19 and TRBJ1-5; the match to TRBD1 covers 7 bases. The germline gives CDR1 LNHDA, CDR2 SQIVND (reference sequence). The junction had 10 bases not matched to a gene; V was cut back by 10 bases and J by 7 bases. The CDR3 is made up of 13 amino acids.

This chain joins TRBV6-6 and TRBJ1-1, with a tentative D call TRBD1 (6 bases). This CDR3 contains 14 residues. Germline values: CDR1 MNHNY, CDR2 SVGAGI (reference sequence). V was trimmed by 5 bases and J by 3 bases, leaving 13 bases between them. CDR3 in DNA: TGTGCCAGCAGTCCCCGGACAGAGGACACTGAAGCTTTCTTT. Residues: CASSPRTEDTEAFF.

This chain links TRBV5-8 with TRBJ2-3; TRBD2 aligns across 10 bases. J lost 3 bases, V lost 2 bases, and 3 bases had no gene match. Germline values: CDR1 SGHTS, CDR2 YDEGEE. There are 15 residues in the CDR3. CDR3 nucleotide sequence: TGTGCCAGCAGCTTCGGAGCGGGAGGGACAGATACGCAGTATTTT. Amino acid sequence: CASSFGAGGTDTQYF.

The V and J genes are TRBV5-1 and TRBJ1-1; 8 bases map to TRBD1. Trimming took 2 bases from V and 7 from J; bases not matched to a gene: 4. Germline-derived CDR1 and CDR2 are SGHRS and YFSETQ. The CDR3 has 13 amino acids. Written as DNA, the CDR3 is TGCGCCAGCAGCTTTGACAGGGGAGGTGAAGCTTTCTTT. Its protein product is CASSFDRGGEAFF.

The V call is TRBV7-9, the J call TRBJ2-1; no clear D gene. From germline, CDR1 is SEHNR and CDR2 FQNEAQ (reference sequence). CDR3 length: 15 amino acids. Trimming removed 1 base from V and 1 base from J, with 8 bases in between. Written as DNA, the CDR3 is TGTGCCAGCAGCTTAGTGGTTTCGTCCTACAATGAGCAGTTCTTC. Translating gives CASSLVVSSYNEQFF.

CDR3 loop: CASSLGVAGYEQYF. DNA for the CDR3: TGCGCCAGCAGCTTGGGAGTAGCGGGTTACGAGCAGTACTTC. The J gene is TRBJ2-7, the V gene TRBV5-1, with 7 bases aligning to TRBD2. From germline, CDR1 is SGHRS and CDR2 YFSETQ. The V gene end was trimmed by 0 bases and the J gene end by 4 bases; junction bases not matched to a gene: 4. The CDR3 contains 14 residues.

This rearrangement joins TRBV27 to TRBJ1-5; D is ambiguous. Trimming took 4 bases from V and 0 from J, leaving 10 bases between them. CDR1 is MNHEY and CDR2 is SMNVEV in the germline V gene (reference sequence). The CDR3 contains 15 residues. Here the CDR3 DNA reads TGTGCCAGCAGTTCGGAGAACCTTAGCAATCAGCCCCAGCATTTT. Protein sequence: CASSSENLSNQPQHF.

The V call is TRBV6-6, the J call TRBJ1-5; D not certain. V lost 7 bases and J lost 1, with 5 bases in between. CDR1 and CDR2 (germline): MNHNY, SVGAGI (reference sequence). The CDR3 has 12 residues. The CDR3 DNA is TGTGCCAGCACATTGAGCAATCAGCCCCAGCATTTT. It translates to CASTLSNQPQHF.

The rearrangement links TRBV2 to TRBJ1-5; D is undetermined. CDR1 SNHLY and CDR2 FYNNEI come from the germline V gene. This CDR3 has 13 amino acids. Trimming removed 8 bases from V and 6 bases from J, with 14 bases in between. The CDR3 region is CASGRAEGQPQHF. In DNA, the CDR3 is TGTGCCAGCGGTCGGGCAGAAGGTCAGCCCCAGCATTTT.

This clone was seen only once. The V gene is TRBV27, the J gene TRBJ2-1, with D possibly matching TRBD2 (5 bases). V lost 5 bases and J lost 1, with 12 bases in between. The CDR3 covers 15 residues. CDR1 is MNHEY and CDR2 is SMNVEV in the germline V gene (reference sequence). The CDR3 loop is CASSHGESSYNEQFF. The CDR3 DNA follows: TGTGCCAGCAGTCATGGGGAGAGTTCCTACAATGAGCAGTTCTTC.

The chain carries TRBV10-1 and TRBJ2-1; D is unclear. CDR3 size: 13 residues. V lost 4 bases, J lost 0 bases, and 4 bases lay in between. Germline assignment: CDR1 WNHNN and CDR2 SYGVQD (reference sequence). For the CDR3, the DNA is TGCGCCAGCAGTGCCAGCTCCTACAATGAGCAGTTCTTC. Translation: CASSASSYNEQFF.

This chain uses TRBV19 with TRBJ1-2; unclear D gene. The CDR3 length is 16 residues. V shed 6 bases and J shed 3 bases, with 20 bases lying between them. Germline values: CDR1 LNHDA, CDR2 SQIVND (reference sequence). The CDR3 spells CASRLITGMLDYGYTF. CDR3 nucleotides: TGTGCCAGTAGGTTAATTACGGGTATGCTAGACTATGGCTACACCTTC.

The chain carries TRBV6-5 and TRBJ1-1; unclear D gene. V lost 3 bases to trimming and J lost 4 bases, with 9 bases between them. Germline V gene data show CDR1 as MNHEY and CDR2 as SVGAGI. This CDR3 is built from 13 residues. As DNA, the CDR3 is TGTGCCAGCAGTTATCACACCGCCACTGAAGCTTTCTTT. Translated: CASSYHTATEAFF.